In this sample, the clone carrying this T cell receptor (beta chain) turned up once. J gave up 7 bases and V 3 bases, and 11 bases lay outside the gene matches. The CDR3 consists of 15 residues. Germline lookup yields CDR1 LGHNA and CDR2 YNFKEQ. This entry is derived from a study of blood T cell repertoires in COVID-19. In the original analysis: How many nucleated cells were present was estimated from reference gene primer amplification. Generated by immunoSEQ multiplex PCR, the TCRdb table keeps only in-frame clones and is missing some. The D gene and trimming were derived from the DNA, and the V and J assignments and clone size from that table. This repertoire shows about 350,000 clones, about 92% found once; its top ten account for 3% to 4.5%.

Sequencing input: peripheral blood. The chain joins TRBV4-2 to TRBJ1-2; 7 bases align to TRBD1. This clonotype was obtained from a woman in her sixties with COVID-19, enrolled during active disease. The CDR3 sequence: CASSHSTGQDPGYTF. The CDR3 DNA is TGTGCCAGCAGCCATTCGACAGGGCAGGATCCTGGCTACACCTTC.